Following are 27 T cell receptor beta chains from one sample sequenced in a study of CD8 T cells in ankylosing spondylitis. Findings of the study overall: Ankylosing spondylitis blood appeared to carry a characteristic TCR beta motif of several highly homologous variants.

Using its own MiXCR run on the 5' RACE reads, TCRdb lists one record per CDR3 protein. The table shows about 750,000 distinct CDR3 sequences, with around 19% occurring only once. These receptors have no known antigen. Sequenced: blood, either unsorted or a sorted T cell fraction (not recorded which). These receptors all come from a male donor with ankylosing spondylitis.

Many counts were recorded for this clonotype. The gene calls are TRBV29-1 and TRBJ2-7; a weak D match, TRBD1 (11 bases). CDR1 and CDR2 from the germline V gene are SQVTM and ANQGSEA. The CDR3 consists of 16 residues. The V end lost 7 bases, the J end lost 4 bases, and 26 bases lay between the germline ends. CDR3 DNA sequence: TGCAGCGGGACAGGGGGCTTAAGCGGGAGGGGATACGAGCAGTACTTC. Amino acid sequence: CSGTGGLSGRGYEQYF.

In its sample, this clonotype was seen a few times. In nucleotides, the CDR3 is TGCGCCAGCAGCTTGGATGGACAGCCCAATCAGCCCCAGCATTTT. It yields the protein CASSLDGQPNQPQHF. V and J are TRBV5-1 and TRBJ1-5; weak D call: TRBD1 (6 bases). This CDR3 has 15 residues. Germline V lookup: CDR1 SGHRS, CDR2 YFSETQ. V gave up 0 bases and J gave up 3 bases, with 10 bases separating them. The entire variable domain, with the rest obtained from reference TRBV5-1 and TRBJ1-5, is as follows: KAGVTQTPRYLIKTRGQQVTLSCSPISGHRSVSWYQQTPGQGLQFLFEYFSETQRNKGNFPGRFSGRQFSNSRSEMNVSTLELGDSALYLCASSLDGQPNQPQHFGDGTRLSIL.

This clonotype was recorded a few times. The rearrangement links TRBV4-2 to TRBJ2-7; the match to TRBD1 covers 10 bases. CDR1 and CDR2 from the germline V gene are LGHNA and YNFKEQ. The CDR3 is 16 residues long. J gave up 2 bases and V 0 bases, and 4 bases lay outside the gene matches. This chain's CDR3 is CASSQDGTGATYEQYF. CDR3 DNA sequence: TGTGCCAGCAGCCAAGACGGGACAGGGGCAACCTACGAGCAGTACTTC.

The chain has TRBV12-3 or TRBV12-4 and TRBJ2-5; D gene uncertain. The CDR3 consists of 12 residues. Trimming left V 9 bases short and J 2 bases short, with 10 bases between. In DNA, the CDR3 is TGTGCCAGTGGTGACTTACAAGAGACCCAGTACTTC. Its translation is CASGDLQETQYF.

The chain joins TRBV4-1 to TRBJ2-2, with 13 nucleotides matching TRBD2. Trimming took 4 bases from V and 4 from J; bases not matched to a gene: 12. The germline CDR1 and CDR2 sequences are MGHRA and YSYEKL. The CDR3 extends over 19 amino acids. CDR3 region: CASSRTGLAGSLGTGELFF. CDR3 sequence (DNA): TGCGCCAGCAGCCGAACGGGACTAGCGGGATCACTGGGCACCGGGGAGCTGTTTTTT.

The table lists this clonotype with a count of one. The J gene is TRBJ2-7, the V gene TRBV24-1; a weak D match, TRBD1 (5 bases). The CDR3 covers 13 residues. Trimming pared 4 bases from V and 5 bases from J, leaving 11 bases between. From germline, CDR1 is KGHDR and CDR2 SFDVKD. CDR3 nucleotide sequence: TGTGCCACCAGTGAGCCGACCAGGGACGAGCAGTACTTC. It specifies CATSEPTRDEQYF.

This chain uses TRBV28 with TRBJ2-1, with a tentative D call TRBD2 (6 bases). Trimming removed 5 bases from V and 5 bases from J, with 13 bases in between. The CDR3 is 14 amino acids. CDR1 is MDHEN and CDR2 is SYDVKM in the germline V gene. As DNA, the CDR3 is TGTGCCAGCAGTCACCGACTAGGGGACAATGAGCAGTTCTTC. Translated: CASSHRLGDNEQFF.

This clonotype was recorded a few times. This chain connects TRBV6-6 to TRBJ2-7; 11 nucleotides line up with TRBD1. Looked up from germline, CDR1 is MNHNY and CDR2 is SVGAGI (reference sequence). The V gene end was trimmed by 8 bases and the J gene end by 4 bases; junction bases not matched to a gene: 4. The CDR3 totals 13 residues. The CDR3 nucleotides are TGTGCCAGCCGGACAGGGGGCGATTACGAGCAGTACTTC. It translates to CASRTGGDYEQYF.

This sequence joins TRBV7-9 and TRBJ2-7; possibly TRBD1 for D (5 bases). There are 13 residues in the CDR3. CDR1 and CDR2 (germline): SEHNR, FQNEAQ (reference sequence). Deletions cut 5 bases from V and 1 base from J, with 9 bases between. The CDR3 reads CASSPTDSYEQYF. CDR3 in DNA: TGTGCCAGCAGCCCGACAGATTCCTACGAGCAGTACTTC.

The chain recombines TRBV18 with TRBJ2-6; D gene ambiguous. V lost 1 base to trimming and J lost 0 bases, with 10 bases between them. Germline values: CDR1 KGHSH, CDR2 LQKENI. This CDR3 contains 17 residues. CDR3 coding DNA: TGTGCCAGCTCACCACGGGCTGATAGCTCTGGGGCCAACGTCCTGACTTTC. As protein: CASSPRADSSGANVLTF.

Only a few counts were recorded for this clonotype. The CDR3 nucleotides are TGTGCCAGCAGCTTAGTGCCTAGCGGGATGGGCACAGATACGCAGTATTTT. Its translation is CASSLVPSGMGTDTQYF. The gene calls are TRBV7-2 and TRBJ2-3, with 9 bases aligning to TRBD2. With 1 base clipped from V and 1 base from J, the junction kept 6 bases outside the gene matches. There are 17 residues in the CDR3. Germline CDR1 SGHTA, CDR2 FQGNSA. The whole variable domain, remainder taken from reference TRBV7-2 and TRBJ2-3, is GAGVSQSPSNKVTEKGKDVELRCDPISGHTALYWYRQSLGQGLEFLIYFQGNSAPDKSGLPSDRFSAERTGGSVSTLTIQRTQQEDSAVYLCASSLVPSGMGTDTQYFGPGTRLTVL.

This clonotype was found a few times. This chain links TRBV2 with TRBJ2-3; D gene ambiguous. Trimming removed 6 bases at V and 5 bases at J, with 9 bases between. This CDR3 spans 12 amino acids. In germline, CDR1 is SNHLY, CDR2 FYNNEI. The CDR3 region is CASRGIGDTQYF. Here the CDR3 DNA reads TGTGCCAGCAGAGGGATAGGAGATACGCAGTATTTT.

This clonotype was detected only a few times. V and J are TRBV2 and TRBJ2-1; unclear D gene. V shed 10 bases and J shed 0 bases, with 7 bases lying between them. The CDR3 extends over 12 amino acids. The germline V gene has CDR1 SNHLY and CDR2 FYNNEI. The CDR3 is CATYSSYNEQFF. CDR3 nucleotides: TGTGCCACCTATAGCTCCTACAATGAGCAGTTCTTC.

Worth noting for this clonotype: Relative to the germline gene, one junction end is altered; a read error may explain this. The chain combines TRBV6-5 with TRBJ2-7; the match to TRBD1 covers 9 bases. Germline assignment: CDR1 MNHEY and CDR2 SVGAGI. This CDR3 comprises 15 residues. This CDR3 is CASSYSSTGGYERYF. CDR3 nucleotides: TGTGCCAGCAGTTACTCGTCGACAGGGGGATACGAGCGGTACTTC.

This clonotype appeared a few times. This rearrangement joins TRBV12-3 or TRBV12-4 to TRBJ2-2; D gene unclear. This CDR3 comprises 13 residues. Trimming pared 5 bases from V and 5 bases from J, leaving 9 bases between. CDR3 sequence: CASSPSRTGELFF. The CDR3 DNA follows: TGTGCCAGCAGTCCCTCGCGGACCGGGGAGCTGTTTTTT.

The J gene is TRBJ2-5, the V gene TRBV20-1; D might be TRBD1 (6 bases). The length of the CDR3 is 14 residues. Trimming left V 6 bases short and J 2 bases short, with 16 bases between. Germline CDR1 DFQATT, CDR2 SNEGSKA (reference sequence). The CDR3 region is CSANPADRQETQYF. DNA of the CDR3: TGCAGTGCCAACCCGGCGGACAGACAAGAGACCCAGTACTTC.

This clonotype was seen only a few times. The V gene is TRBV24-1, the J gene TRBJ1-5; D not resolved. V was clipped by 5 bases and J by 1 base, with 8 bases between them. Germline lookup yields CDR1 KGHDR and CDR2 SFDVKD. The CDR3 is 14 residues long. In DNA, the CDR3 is TGTGCCACCAGTGTGGGTCCAAGCAATCAGCCCCAGCATTTT. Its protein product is CATSVGPSNQPQHF.

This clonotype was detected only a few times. The CDR3 here is CASSKWTQLTSGANVLTF. In DNA form, the CDR3 reads TGCGCCAGCAGCAAGTGGACACAGCTAACCTCTGGGGCCAACGTCCTGACTTTC. This chain joins TRBV5-1 and TRBJ2-6; the D gene is possibly TRBD1 (5 bases). CDR3 size: 18 residues. V shed 4 bases and J shed 0 bases, with 17 bases lying between them. CDR1 SGHRS and CDR2 YFSETQ come from the germline V gene.

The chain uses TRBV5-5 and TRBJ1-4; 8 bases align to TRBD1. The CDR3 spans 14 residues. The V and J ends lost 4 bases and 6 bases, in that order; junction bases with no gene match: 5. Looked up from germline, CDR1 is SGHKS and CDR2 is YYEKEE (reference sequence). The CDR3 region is CASSQDREHEKLFF. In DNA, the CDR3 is TGTGCCAGCAGCCAGGACAGGGAACATGAAAAACTGTTTTTT.

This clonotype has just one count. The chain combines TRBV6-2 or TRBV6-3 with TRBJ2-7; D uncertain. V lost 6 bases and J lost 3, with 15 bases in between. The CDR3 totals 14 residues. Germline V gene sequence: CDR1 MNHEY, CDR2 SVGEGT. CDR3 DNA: TGTGCCAGCAGACTAACAGAAGCGTACTACGAGCAGTACTTC. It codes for CASRLTEAYYEQYF.

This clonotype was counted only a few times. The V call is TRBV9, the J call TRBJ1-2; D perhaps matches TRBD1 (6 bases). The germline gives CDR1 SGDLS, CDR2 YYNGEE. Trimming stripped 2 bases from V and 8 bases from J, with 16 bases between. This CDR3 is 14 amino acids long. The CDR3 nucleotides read TGTGCCAGCAGCGTCGCGACCCACAGGGCAGGCTACACCTTC. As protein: CASSVATHRAGYTF.

The CDR3, as DNA: TGCGCCAGCAGCCAACTCGCGGGACGGTCAGACTACGAGCAGTACTTC. Its protein product is CASSQLAGRSDYEQYF. The V and J genes are TRBV4-1 and TRBJ2-7, with D maybe TRBD2 (6 bases). V lost 2 bases and J lost 3, with 17 bases in between. The CDR3 contains 16 residues. Germline loops: CDR1 MGHRA, CDR2 YSYEKL.

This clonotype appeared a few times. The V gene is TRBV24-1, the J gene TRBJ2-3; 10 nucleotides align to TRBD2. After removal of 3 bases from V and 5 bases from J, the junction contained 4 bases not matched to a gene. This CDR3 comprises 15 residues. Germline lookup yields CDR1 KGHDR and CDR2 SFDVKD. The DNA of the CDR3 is TGTGCCACCAGTGATCGGTCTAGCGGGAGAGATACGCAGTATTTT. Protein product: CATSDRSSGRDTQYF.

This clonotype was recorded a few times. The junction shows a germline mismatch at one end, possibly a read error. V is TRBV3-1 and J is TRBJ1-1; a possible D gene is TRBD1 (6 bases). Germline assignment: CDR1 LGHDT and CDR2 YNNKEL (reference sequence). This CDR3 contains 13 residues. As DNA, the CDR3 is TGTGCCAGCAGGAAATCCGGGACACCAGAAGCTTCCTTT. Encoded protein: CASRKSGTPEASF.

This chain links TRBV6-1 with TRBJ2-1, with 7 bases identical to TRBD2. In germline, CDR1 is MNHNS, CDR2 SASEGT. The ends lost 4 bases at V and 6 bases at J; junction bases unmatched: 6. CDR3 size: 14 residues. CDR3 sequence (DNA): TGTGCCAGCAGTGTTGGGGGGGGAGTCAATGAGCAGTTCTTC. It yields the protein CASSVGGGVNEQFF.

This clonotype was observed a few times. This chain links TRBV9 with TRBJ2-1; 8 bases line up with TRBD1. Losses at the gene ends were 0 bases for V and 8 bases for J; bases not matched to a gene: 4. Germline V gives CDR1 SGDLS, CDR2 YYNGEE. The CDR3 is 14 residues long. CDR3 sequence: CASSVAGGFDEQFF. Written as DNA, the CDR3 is TGTGCCAGCAGCGTAGCAGGGGGCTTTGATGAGCAGTTCTTC.

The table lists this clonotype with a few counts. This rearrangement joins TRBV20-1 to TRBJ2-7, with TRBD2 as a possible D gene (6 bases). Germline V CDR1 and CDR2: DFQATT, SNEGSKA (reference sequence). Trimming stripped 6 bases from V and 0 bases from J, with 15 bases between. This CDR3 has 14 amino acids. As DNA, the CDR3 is TGCAGTGCCTTCTCGGGAGTGAACTCCTACGAGCAGTACTTC. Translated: CSAFSGVNSYEQYF.